The clone carrying this T cell receptor (beta chain) was seen a handful of times. This sample was taken from a study of blood T cells in healthy people across ages. CDR3 length: 13 residues. The germline V gene encodes CDR1 MNHEY and CDR2 SVGAGI. V was trimmed by 6 bases and J by 5 bases, leaving 11 bases between them. Through a sample-barcoded 5' primer and a J-beta primer mix, a second PCR was run for roughly 6 to 12 cycles. Tags on each cDNA molecule came from a template-switch adaptor with 12 random nucleotides. TCRdb reprocessed the 5' RACE reads via MiXCR and lists one record per CDR3 protein. Of roughly 1,700,000 distinct CDR3 sequences in the sample, 28% were seen once.

The chain joins TRBV6-5 to TRBJ2-1; D unclear. What was sequenced was blood. This sequence originates from a woman younger than 45 in good health. Here the CDR3 reads CASRLSVNNEQFF. CDR3 nucleotide sequence: TGTGCCAGCAGGCTGTCTGTTAACAATGAGCAGTTCTTC.